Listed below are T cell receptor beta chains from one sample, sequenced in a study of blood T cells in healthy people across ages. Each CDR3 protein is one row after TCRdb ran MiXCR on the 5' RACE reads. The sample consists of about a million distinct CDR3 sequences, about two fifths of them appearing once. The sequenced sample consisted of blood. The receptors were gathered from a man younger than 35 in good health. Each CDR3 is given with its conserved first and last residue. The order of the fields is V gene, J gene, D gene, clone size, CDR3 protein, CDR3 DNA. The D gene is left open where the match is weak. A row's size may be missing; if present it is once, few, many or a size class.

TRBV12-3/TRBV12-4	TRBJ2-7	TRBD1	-	CASTSFNRGSYEQYF	TGTGCCAGCACCAGTTTTAACAGGGGCTCCTACGAGCAGTACTTC
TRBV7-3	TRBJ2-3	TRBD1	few	CASSRTGQTHQADTQYF	TGTGCCAGCAGCCGCACGGGACAGACCCATCAGGCAGATACGCAGTATTTT
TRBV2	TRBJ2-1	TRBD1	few	CASNGGGNRGINEQFF	TGTGCCAGCAACGGAGGAGGAAACAGGGGAATTAATGAGCAGTTCTTC
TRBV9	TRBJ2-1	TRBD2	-	CASSVSGTSGGNNYNEQFF	TGTGCCAGCAGCGTGTCCGGGACTAGCGGGGGAAACAACTACAATGAGCAGTTCTTC
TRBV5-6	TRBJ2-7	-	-	CASSLGSGYNEQYF	TGTGCCAGCAGCTTGGGTAGCGGATACAATGAGCAGTACTTC
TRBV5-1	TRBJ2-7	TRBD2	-	CASSLAAGTSGASSYNEQYF	TGCGCCAGCAGCTTGGCAGCGGGGACTAGCGGGGCAAGCTCCTACAATGAGCAGTACTTC
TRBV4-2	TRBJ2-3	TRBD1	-	CASSQTGATDTQYF	TGTGCCAGCAGCCAAACAGGGGCCACAGATACGCAGTATTTT
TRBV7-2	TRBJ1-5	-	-	CASSSSENQPQHF	TGTGCCAGCAGCTCCTCGGAGAATCAGCCCCAGCATTTT
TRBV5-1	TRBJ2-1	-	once	CASSLWVGNNEQFF	TGCGCCAGCAGCTTGTGGGTGGGGAACAATGAGCAGTTCTTC
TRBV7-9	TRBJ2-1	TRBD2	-	CASSLSMRGSSYNEQFF	TGTGCCAGCAGCTTATCGATGCGGGGGAGCTCCTACAATGAGCAGTTCTTC
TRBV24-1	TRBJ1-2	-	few	CATSEGTSSYGYTF	TGTGCCACCAGTGAGGGGACTTCTAGCTATGGCTACACCTTC
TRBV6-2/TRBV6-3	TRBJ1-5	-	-	CASSRDRGRQPQHF	TGTGCCAGCAGTCGGGATCGGGGGAGGCAGCCCCAGCATTTT
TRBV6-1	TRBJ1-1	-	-	CASNSGRMNTEAFF	TGTGCCAGCAATTCGGGACGGATGAACACTGAAGCTTTCTTT
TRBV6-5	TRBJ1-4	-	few	CASRPPGRGTNEKLFF	TGTGCCAGCCGCCCCCCGGGCAGGGGAACTAATGAAAAACTGTTTTTT
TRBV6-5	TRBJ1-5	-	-	CASSYVRGSNQPQHF	TGTGCCAGCAGTTATGTTCGGGGAAGCAATCAGCCCCAGCATTTT
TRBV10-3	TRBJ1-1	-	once	CAISKGQTNTEAFF	TGTGCCATCAGCAAGGGACAAACGAACACTGAAGCTTTCTTT
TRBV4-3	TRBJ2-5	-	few	CASSQMWGVESQETQYF	TGCGCCAGCAGCCAAATGTGGGGGGTTGAGAGCCAAGAGACCCAGTACTTC
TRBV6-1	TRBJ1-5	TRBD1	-	CASIRDRASNQPQHF	TGTGCCAGCATTCGGGACAGGGCTAGCAATCAGCCCCAGCATTTT
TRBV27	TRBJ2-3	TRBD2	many	CASSSLKRESTDTQYF	TGTGCCAGCAGTTCCCTTAAGCGGGAGAGCACAGATACGCAGTATTTT
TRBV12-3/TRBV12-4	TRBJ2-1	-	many	CASSRGSSYNEQFF	TGTGCCAGCAGCCGAGGGTCTTCGTACAATGAGCAGTTCTTC
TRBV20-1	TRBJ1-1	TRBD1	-	CSARLDRGLDTEAFF	TGCAGTGCTAGACTGGATAGGGGGCTTGACACTGAAGCTTTCTTT
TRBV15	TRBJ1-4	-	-	CATSRAATNEKLFF	TGTGCCACCAGCAGGGCTGCAACTAATGAAAAACTGTTTTTT
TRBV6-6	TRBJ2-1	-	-	CASSRLAQQDNEQFF	TGTGCCAGCAGCCGTCTTGCGCAGCAGGACAATGAGCAGTTCTTC
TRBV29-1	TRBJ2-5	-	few	CSVEEGSQETQYF	TGCAGCGTTGAAGAGGGATCCCAAGAGACCCAGTACTTC
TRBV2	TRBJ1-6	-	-	CASSEDNFSPLHF	TGTGCCAGCAGTGAGGACAACTTTAGCCCCCTCCACTTT
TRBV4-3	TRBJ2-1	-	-	CASSQDPGGERNEQFF	TGCGCCAGCAGCCAAGATCCTGGCGGGGAGCGCAATGAGCAGTTCTTC
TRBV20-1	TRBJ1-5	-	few	CSARSTGRTNQPQHF	TGCAGTGCTAGATCCACTGGACGAACCAATCAGCCCCAGCATTTT
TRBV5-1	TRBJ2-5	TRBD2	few	CASSFTAGLAEETQYF	TGCGCCAGCAGCTTCACTGCGGGACTAGCGGAAGAGACCCAGTACTTC
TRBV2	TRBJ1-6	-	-	CASSVRRRDDSPLHF	TGTGCCAGCAGTGTAAGGAGACGGGACGATTCACCCCTCCACTTT
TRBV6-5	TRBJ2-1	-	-	CASSFRGVNEQFF	TGTGCCAGCAGTTTCAGGGGGGTGAATGAGCAGTTCTTC
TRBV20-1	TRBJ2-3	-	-	CSARARRGFTDTQYF	TGCAGTGCTAGGGCCCGGAGGGGGTTCACAGATACGCAGTATTTT
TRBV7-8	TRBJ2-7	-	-	CASSSTGTGSYEQYF	TGTGCCAGCAGCTCAACCGGGACGGGCTCCTACGAGCAGTACTTC
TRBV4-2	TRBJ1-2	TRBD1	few	CASSQQSGTAFNYGYTF	TGTGCCAGCAGCCAACAATCCGGGACAGCTTTCAACTATGGCTACACCTTC
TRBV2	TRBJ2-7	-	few	CASSSHYEQYF	TGTGCCAGCAGTTCACACTACGAGCAGTACTTC
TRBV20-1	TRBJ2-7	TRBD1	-	CSASRGPVSYEQYF	TGCAGTGCTAGTAGGGGGCCGGTATCCTACGAGCAGTACTTC
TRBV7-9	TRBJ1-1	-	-	CASSHDREMNTEAFF	TGTGCCAGCAGTCACGACAGAGAAATGAACACTGAAGCTTTCTTT
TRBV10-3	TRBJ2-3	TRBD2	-	CAISASLAGESSPDTQYF	TGTGCCATCAGTGCGAGTCTAGCGGGGGAGTCCTCCCCAGATACGCAGTATTTT
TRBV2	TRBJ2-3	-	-	CASRDGSSTDTQYF	TGTGCCAGCAGGGATGGAAGTAGCACAGATACGCAGTATTTT